This TCR beta chain was profiled in a study of cytomegalovirus exposure and HLA in healthy donors. Overall study findings and caveats: The authors judged a highly shared variant cluster likely a sequencing artifact.

PCR involved 60 Vbeta and 13 Jbeta primers. TCRdb's copy holds only in-frame clones and misses some; the assay was immunoSEQ multiplex PCR. Here the sample spans approximately 190,000 clones, roughly 82% being singletons. This cohort consisted of healthy bone marrow donors. Per germline, CDR1 MGHRA and CDR2 YSYEKL. This CDR3 region has 15 residues. V lost 0 bases and J 10 bases, leaving 18 bases between the germline ends. As concerns this clone: Its antigen remains unknown.

V is TRBV4-1 and J is TRBJ1-1; TRBD1 might be the D (5 bases). The specimen was PBMCs. The receptor was derived from a woman in her fifties or sixties in good health and CMV-seropositive. CDR3 residues: CASSQDIIRVGRAFF. The CDR3 DNA is TGCGCCAGCAGCCAAGATATAATCAGAGTGGGGCGAGCTTTCTTT.